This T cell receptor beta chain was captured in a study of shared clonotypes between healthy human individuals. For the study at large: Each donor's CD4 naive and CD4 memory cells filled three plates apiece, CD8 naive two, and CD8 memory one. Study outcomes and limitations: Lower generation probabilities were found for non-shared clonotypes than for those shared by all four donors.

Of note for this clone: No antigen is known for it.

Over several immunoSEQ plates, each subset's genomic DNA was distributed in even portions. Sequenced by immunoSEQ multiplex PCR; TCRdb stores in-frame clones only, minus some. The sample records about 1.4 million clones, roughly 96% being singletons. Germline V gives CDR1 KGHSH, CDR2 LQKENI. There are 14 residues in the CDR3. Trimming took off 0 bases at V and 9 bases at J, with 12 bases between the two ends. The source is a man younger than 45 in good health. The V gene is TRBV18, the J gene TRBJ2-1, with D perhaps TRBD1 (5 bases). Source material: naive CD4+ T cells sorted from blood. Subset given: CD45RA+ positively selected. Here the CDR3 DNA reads TGTGCCAGCTCACCACCTAGTCCAGGGCCTGAGCAGTTCTTC. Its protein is CASSPPSPGPEQFF.